This TCR beta chain was obtained from a study of cytomegalovirus exposure and HLA in healthy donors. Use of 60 Vbeta and 13 Jbeta primers characterized the PCR. Assay used: immunoSEQ multiplex PCR; TCRdb lists only in-frame clones, some missing. This table has 150,000 or so clones, over 70% appearing once. General study points: Overall, approximately 150 TCR beta chains were annotated as cytomegalovirus-associated. Fewer N-insertions than the roughly 670-donor mean were reportedly shown by an Asian-associated ancestry cluster in a later analysis. Common viral pathogens (according to a later analysis) appeared linked to several of the most significant clusters. What TCR beta sequences reportedly achieved was accurate prediction of HLA-A and HLA-B alleles in most subjects.

The CDR3 consists of 15 residues. Germline V gene lookup returns CDR1 LGHNA and CDR2 YNFKEQ. The germline V and J ends were trimmed by 0 bases and 0 bases, with 9 bases remaining between them. In its sample, this clone was seen a few times. Its specificity is not known. The origin of this receptor is a middle-aged woman in good health and CMV-seronegative. This sequence joins TRBV4-2 and TRBJ2-7; tentatively, D is TRBD2 (5 bases). The specimen was PBMCs. This CDR3 reads CASSQDRGSSYEQYF. The CDR3 region has the DNA TGTGCCAGCAGCCAAGATCGGGGTAGCTCCTACGAGCAGTACTTC.